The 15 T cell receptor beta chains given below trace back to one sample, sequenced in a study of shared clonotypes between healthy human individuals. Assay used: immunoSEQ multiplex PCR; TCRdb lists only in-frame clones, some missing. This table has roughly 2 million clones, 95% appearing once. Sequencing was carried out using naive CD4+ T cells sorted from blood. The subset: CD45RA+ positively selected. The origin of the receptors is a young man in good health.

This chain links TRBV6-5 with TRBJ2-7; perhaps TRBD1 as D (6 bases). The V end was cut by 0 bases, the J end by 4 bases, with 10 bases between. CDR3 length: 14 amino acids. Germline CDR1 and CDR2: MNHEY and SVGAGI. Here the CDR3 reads CASSYSGTRYEQYF. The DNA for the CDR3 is TGTGCCAGCAGTTACTCGGGGACACGATACGAGCAGTACTTC.

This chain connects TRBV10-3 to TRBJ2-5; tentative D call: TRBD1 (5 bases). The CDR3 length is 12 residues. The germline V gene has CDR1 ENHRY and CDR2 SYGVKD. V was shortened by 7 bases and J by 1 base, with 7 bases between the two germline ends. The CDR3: CAIKGSQETQYF. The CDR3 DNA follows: TGTGCCATCAAGGGGTCCCAAGAGACCCAGTACTTC.

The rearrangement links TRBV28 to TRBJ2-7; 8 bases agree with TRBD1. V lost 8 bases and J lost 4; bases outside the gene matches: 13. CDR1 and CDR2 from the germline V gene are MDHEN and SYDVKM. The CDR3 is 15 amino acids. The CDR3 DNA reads TGTGCCAGCCAACCCCCGGACAGGGACTGGTACGAGCAGTACTTC. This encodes CASQPPDRDWYEQYF.

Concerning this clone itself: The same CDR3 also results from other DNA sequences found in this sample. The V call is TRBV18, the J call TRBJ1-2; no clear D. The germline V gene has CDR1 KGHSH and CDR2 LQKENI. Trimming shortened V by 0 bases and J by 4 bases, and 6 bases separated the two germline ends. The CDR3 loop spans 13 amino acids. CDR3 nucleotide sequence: TGTGCCAGCTCACCACCCCTCCTCTATGGCTACACCTTC. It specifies CASSPPLLYGYTF. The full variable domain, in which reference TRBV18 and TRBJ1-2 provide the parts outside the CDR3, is NAGVMQNPRHLVRRRGQEARLRCSPMKGHSHVYWYRQLPEEGLKFMVYLQKENIIDESGMPKERFSAEFPKEGPSILRIQQVVRGDSAAYFCASSPPLLYGYTFGSGTRLTVV.

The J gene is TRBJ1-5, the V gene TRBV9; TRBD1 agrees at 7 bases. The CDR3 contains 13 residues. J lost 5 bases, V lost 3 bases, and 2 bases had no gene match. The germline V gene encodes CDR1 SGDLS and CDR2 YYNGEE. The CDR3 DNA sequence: TGTGCCAGCAGCGCGGGGACAGATCAGCCCCAGCATTTT. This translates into CASSAGTDQPQHF.

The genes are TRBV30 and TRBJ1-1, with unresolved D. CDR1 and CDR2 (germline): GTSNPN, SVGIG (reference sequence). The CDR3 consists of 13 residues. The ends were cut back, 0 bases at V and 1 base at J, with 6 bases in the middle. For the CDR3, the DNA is TGTGCCTGGAGTGTCGCCCCGAACACTGAAGCTTTCTTT. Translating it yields CAWSVAPNTEAFF.

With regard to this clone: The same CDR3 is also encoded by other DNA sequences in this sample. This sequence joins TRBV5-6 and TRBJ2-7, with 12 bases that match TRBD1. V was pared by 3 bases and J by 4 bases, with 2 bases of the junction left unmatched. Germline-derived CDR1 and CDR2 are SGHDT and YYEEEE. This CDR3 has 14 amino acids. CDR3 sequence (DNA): TGTGCCAGCAGCTGGGGACAGGGGGCTTACGAGCAGTACTTC. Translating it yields CASSWGQGAYEQYF.

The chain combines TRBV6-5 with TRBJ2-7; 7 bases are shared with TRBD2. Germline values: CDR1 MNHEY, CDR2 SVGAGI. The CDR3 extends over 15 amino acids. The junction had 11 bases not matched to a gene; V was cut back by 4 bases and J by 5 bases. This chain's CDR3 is CASSSGAAGKNEQYF. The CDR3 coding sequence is TGTGCCAGCAGTTCCGGGGCAGCGGGAAAAAACGAGCAGTACTTC.

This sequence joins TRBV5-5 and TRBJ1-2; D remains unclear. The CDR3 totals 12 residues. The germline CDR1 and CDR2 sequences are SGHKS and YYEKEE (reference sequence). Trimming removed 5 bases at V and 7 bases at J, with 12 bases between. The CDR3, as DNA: TGTGCCAGCAGGGCAAGCTTAGGTGGCTACACCTTC. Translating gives CASRASLGGYTF.

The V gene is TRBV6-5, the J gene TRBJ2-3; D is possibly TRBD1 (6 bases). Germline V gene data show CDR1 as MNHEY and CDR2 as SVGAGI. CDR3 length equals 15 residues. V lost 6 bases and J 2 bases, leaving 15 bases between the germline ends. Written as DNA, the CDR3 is TGTGCCAGCAGGGGCACCGGACAGAACACAGATACGCAGTATTTT. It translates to CASRGTGQNTDTQYF.

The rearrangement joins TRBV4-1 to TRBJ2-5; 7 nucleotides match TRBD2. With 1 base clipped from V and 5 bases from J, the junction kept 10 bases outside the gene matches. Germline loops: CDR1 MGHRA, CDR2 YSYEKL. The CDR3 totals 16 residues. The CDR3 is CASSQGERREIETQYF. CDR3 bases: TGCGCCAGCAGCCAAGGAGAGCGGCGGGAGATTGAGACCCAGTACTTC.

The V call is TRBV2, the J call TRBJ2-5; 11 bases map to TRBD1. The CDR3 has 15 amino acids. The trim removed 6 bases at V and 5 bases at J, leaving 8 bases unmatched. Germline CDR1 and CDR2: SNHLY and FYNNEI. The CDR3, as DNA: TGTGCCAGCAGAGGTAGGACAGGGGGCGGCGAGACCCAGTACTTC. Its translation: CASRGRTGGGETQYF.

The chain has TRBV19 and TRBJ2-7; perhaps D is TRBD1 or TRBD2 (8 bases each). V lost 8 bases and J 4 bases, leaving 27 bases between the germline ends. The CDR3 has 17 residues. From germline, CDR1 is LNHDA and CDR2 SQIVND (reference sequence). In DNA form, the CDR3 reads TGTGCCAGTTCCGGGACAGGCGGACTCGGGAGGGCGTACGAGCAGTACTTC. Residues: CASSGTGGLGRAYEQYF.

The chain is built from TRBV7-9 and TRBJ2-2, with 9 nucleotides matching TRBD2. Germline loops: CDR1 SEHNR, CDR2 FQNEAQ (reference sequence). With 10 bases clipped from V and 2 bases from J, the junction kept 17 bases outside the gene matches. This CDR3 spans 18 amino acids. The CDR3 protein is CATGGASGVKPNTGELFF. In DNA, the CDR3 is TGTGCCACCGGAGGGGCTAGCGGGGTTAAACCAAACACCGGGGAGCTGTTTTTT. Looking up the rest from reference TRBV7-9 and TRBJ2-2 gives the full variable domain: DTGVSQNPRHKITKRGQNVTFRCDPISEHNRLYWYRQTLGQGPEFLTYFQNEAQLEKSRLLSDRFSAERPKGSFSTLEIQRTEQGDSAMYLCATGGASGVKPNTGELFFGEGSRLTVL.

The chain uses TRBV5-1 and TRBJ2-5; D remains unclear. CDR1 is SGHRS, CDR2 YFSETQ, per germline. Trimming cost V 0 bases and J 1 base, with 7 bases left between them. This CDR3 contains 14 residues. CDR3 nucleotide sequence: TGCGCCAGCAGCTTGGGGATAGCCCAAGAGACCCAGTACTTC. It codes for CASSLGIAQETQYF.